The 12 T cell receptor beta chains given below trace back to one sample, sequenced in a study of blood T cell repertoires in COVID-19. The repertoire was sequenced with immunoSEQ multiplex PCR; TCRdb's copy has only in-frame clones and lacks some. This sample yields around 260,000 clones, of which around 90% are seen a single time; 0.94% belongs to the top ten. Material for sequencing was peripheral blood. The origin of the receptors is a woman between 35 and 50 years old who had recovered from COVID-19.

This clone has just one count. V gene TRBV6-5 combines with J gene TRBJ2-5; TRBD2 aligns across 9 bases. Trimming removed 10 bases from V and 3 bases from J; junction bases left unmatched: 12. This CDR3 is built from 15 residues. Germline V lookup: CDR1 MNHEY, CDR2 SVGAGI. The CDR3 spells CATQPGLANKETQYF. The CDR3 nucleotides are TGTGCCACACAACCGGGACTAGCCAATAAAGAGACCCAGTACTTC.

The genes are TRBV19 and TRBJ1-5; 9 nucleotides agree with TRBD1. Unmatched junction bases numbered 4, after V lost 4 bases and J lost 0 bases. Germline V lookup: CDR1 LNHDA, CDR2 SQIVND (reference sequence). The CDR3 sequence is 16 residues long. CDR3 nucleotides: TGTGCCAGTAGTACGGGGACAGGGAATAGCAATCAGCCCCAGCATTTT. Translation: CASSTGTGNSNQPQHF. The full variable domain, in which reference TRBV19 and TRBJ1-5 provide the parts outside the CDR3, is DGGITQSPKYLFRKEGQNVTLSCEQNLNHDAMYWYRQDPGQGLRLIYYSQIVNDFQKGDIAEGYSVSREKKESFPLTVTSAQKNPTAFYLCASSTGTGNSNQPQHFGDGTRLSIL.

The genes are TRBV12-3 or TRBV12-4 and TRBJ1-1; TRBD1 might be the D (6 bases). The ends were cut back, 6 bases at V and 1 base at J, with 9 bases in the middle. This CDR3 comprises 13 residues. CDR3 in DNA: TGTGCCAGCAGAGCGACAGGGAACACTGAAGCTTTCTTT. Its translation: CASRATGNTEAFF.

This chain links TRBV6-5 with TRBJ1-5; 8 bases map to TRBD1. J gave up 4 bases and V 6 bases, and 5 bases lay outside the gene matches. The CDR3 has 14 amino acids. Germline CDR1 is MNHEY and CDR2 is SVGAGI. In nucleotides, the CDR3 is TGTGCCAGCAGGCGGACAGGGCTAAATCAGCCCCAGCATTTT. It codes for CASRRTGLNQPQHF.

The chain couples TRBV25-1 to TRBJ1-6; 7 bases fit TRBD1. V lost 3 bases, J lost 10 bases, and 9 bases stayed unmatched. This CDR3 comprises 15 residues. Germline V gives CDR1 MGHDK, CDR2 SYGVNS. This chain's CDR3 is CASSEVQGVDSPLHF. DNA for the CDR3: TGTGCCAGCAGTGAGGTCCAGGGGGTGGACTCACCCCTCCACTTT.

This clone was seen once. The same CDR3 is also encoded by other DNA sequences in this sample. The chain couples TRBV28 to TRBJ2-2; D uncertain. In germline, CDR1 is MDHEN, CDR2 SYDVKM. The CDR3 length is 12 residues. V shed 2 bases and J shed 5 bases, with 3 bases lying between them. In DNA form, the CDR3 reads TGTGCCAGCAGTTTACCTACCGGGGAGCTGTTTTTT. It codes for CASSLPTGELFF.

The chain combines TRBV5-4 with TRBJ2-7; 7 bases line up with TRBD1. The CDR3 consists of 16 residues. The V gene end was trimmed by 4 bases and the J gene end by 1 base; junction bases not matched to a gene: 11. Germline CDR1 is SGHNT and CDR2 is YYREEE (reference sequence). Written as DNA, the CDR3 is TGTGCCAGCAGCCTAGGGACAGATTACCTTTCCTACGAGCAGTACTTC. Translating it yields CASSLGTDYLSYEQYF.

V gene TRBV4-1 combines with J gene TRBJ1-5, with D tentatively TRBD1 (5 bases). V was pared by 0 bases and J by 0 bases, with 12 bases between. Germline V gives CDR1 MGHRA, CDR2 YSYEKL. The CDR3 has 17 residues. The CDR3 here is CASSQDQTAYSNQPQHF. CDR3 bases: TGCGCCAGCAGCCAAGATCAGACAGCCTATAGCAATCAGCCCCAGCATTTT.

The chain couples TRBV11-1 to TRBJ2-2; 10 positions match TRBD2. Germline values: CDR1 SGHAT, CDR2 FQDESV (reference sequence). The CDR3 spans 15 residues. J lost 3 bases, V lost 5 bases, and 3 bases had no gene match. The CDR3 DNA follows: TGTGCCAGCAGCGTTAGCGGGAGGTACACCGGGGAGCTGTTTTTT. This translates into CASSVSGRYTGELFF.

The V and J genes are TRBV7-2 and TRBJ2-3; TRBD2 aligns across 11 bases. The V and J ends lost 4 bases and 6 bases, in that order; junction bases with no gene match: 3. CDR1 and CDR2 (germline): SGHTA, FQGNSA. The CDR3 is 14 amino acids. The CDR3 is CASSSLAGEDTQYF. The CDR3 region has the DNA TGTGCCAGCAGCTCACTAGCGGGAGAGGATACGCAGTATTTT.

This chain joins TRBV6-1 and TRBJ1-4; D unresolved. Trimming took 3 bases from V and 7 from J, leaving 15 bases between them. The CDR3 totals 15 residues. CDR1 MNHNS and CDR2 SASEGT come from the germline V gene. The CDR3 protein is CASSDPAAPGEKLFF. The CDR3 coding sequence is TGTGCCAGCAGTGACCCCGCGGCCCCCGGTGAAAAACTGTTTTTT.

The CDR3 reads CASSLEGTFRPEAFF. The CDR3 bases are TGTGCCAGCAGCTTAGAGGGGACATTCCGGCCTGAAGCTTTCTTT. The chain is built from TRBV7-9 and TRBJ1-1; a weak D match, TRBD1 (6 bases). Germline CDR1 reads SEHNR; CDR2 reads FQNEAQ (reference sequence). The CDR3 extends over 15 amino acids. V shed 1 base and J shed 6 bases, with 15 bases lying between them. Variable domain in full (rest from reference TRBV7-9 and TRBJ1-1): DTGVSQNPRHKITKRGQNVTFRCDPISEHNRLYWYRQTLGQGPEFLTYFQNEAQLEKSRLLSDRFSAERPKGSFSTLEIQRTEQGDSAMYLCASSLEGTFRPEAFFGQGTRLTVV.